These 20 T cell receptor beta chains were sequenced from one sample in a study of molecular identifiers for immune sequencing clone quantification (dated by TCRdb to 2017 to 2018). Library preparation employed PCR. The listed sequencing device is Illumina HiSeq 4000. The public reads were quality trimmed at Q25 with fastp and then assembled into clones with MiXCR by TCRdb, keeping productive beta chains. Each CDR3 protein appears once, grouped with its most common genes and DNA. Counted in this sample were 550,000 to 750,000 distinct CDR3 sequences; about 20% of them appeared once. The ten largest make up roughly 0.83% of the sample. Sequenced sample: naive CD8+ T cells from blood, with Jurkat cell RNA spiked in. The sample's cell subset or site label, in plain terms: FACS-sorted CD8+CD4-CCR7+CD45RA+ naive T cells. These TCRs come from a human donor in good health. Some libraries in this study had Jurkat cell RNA spiked in.

With regard to this clonotype: A read error may explain this, as a much larger clone is one base away. The rearrangement joins TRBV20-1 to TRBJ2-7, with D perhaps assigned TRBD1 or TRBD2 (5 bases each). Trimming left V 1 base short and J 0 bases short, with 10 bases between. CDR3 size: 14 residues. Germline CDR1 is DFQATT and CDR2 is SNEGSKA (reference sequence). The CDR3 loop reads CSARGDPSSYEQYF. The CDR3 DNA reads TGCAGTGCTAGAGGGGACCCTAGCTCCTACGAGCAGTACTTC.

As concerns this clonotype: This could be a read error, since a much larger clone is one nucleotide away. J is TRBJ1-3 and V is TRBV28; D ambiguous. Per the germline V gene, CDR1 is MDHEN and CDR2 is SYDVKM. The CDR3 has 14 residues. Trimming pared 3 bases from V and 2 bases from J, leaving 8 bases between. The CDR3 region is CASSFSPTGNTIYF. The CDR3 coding sequence is TGTGCCAGCAGTTTTTCCCCGACTGGAAACACCATATATTTT.

This clonotype was observed a handful of times. This chain joins TRBV9 and TRBJ1-3; 7 bases match TRBD1. Looked up from germline, CDR1 is SGDLS and CDR2 is YYNGEE. This CDR3 contains 15 residues. V dropped 0 bases and J dropped 0; count of bases not matched to a gene: 0. The CDR3 DNA sequence: TGTGCCAGCAGCGTAGGGGACAGCTCTGGAAACACCATATATTTT. Its translation: CASSVGDSSGNTIYF.

This clonotype was recorded many times. The V gene is TRBV20-1, the J gene TRBJ2-3; D unclear. Trimming removed 6 bases from V and 0 bases from J, with 16 bases in between. CDR1 is DFQATT, CDR2 SNEGSKA, per germline (reference sequence). The CDR3 runs to 15 residues. The CDR3 is CSATTGLRSTDTQYF. The CDR3 nucleotides are TGCAGTGCCACGACGGGTCTTCGGAGCACAGATACGCAGTATTTT.

With respect to this clonotype: It may be a read error: a sequence one base away is much more abundant. The CDR3 spells CSASRGSSYEQYF. CDR3 DNA: TGCAGTGCTAGTCGGGGAAGCTCCTACGAGCAGTACTTC. The V call is TRBV20-1, the J call TRBJ2-7; tentatively, D is TRBD2 (5 bases). CDR1 and CDR2 (germline): DFQATT, SNEGSKA (reference sequence). The CDR3 covers 13 residues. The V gene lost 3 bases and the J gene lost 0 bases, with 9 bases spanning the gap.

This clonotype was recorded once. Given a much more abundant clone one base away, this may be a read error. The J gene is TRBJ2-7, the V gene TRBV30, with D unclear. Trimming pared 2 bases from V and 2 bases from J, leaving 4 bases between. The germline V gene has CDR1 GTSNPN and CDR2 SVGIG (reference sequence). The CDR3 sequence is 11 residues long. The CDR3 region has the DNA TGTGCCTGGAGTACCCCCTACGAGCAGTACTTC. Translation gives CAWSTPYEQYF.

This clonotype was seen only once. Possible read error: a much larger clone is one base away. The V and J genes are TRBV7-9 and TRBJ2-4; D call uncertain. Per the germline V gene, CDR1 is SEHNR and CDR2 is FQNEAQ (reference sequence). The CDR3 runs 12 residues. DNA for the CDR3: TGTGCCAGCAGCCCCCCCAAAAGCATTCAGTACTTC. Its protein is CASSPPKSIQYF.

This clonotype showed up many times. The rearrangement uses TRBV5-1 and TRBJ2-2; D uncertain. V lost 3 bases, J lost 4 bases, and 7 bases lay in between. There are 13 residues in the CDR3. Germline V gene data show CDR1 as SGHRS and CDR2 as YFSETQ. The CDR3 here is CASSSDTTGELFF. The CDR3 nucleotides are TGCGCCAGCAGCTCAGACACCACCGGGGAGCTGTTTTTT.

This clonotype was counted ten times or more. V gene TRBV6-2 or TRBV6-3 combines with J gene TRBJ2-6; D gene uncertain. Germline V CDR1 and CDR2: MNHEY, SVGEGT. Trimming removed 2 bases from V and 2 bases from J, with 7 bases in between. CDR3 size: 15 residues. The CDR3 is CASSYGQTGANVLTF. Here the CDR3 DNA reads TGTGCCAGCAGTTACGGGCAGACTGGGGCCAACGTCCTGACTTTC.

This clonotype was counted between two and nine times. The chain couples TRBV25-1 to TRBJ2-1; TRBD1 aligns across 7 bases. Unmatched junction bases numbered 12, after V lost 4 bases and J lost 6 bases. Germline V gene sequence: CDR1 MGHDK, CDR2 SYGVNS. This CDR3 is 16 amino acids long. The CDR3 coding sequence is TGTGCCAGCAGTGTGACAGGGAGTCAATTATTCAATGAGCAGTTCTTC. Its translation is CASSVTGSQLFNEQFF.

This clonotype was detected ten times or more. V usage is TRBV28 and J usage is TRBJ2-5; possibly TRBD1 for D (6 bases). Trimming removed 1 base from V and 5 bases from J, with 11 bases in between. Germline CDR1 is MDHEN and CDR2 is SYDVKM. The length of the CDR3 is 14 residues. The CDR3 sequence: CASSLYRVVETQYF. In DNA form, the CDR3 reads TGTGCCAGCAGTTTATACAGGGTCGTGGAGACCCAGTACTTC.

This clonotype came up many times. This chain uses TRBV12-3 or TRBV12-4 with TRBJ2-1, with 10 bases identical to TRBD1. V was clipped by 5 bases and J by 10 bases; unmatched bases: 11. The CDR3 is made up of 15 amino acids. CDR3 DNA sequence: TGTGCCAGCAGTCCTCCGGGACAGGGGTCCGGAGAGCAGTTCTTC. Translating gives CASSPPGQGSGEQFF.

This clonotype has only a few counts. The gene calls are TRBV5-4 and TRBJ2-7; D possibly uses TRBD1 or TRBD2 (7 bases each). The CDR3 runs to 18 residues. With 2 bases removed from V and 4 bases from J, the gap between germline ends came to 25 bases. Looked up from germline, CDR1 is SGHNT and CDR2 is YYREEE (reference sequence). The CDR3 sequence is CASSFLQGTGRSRYEQYF. DNA of the CDR3: TGTGCCAGCAGCTTTCTACAGGGGACCGGGAGGAGCCGATACGAGCAGTACTTC.

This clonotype has a count of ten or more. The rearrangement links TRBV9 to TRBJ2-3, with no clear D. The germline V gene has CDR1 SGDLS and CDR2 YYNGEE. V gave up 4 bases and J gave up 4 bases, with 19 bases separating them. The length of the CDR3 is 16 residues. The CDR3 region has the DNA TGTGCCAGCAGCACCCTCACGGGCCCTTCGGCAGATACGCAGTATTTT. Protein sequence: CASSTLTGPSADTQYF.

Ten or more counts support this clonotype. The rearrangement joins TRBV7-2 to TRBJ2-2; the D is unclear. Germline CDR1 and CDR2: SGHTA and FQGNSA. The CDR3 length is 13 residues. Trimming shortened V by 3 bases and J by 7 bases, and 9 bases separated the two germline ends. In nucleotides, the CDR3 is TGTGCCAGCAGCTTCGGCAGCTACGGGGAGCTGTTTTTT. Translating gives CASSFGSYGELFF.

This clonotype was recorded at least ten times. The rearrangement uses TRBV4-2 and TRBJ2-3; D gene unclear. Per germline, CDR1 LGHNA and CDR2 YNFKEQ. Trimming removed 0 bases at V and 0 bases at J, with 10 bases between. This CDR3 is 16 amino acids long. The CDR3 DNA is TGTGCCAGCAGCCAAGATTCTGCCCTGAGCACAGATACGCAGTATTTT. Amino acid sequence: CASSQDSALSTDTQYF.

The chain's CDR3 is CASSLGGRDRYDEQYF. Written as DNA, the CDR3 is TGTGCCAGCAGCTTAGGCGGTCGGGACAGGTACGACGAGCAGTACTTC. The V call is TRBV11-3, the J call TRBJ2-7; 8 nucleotides align to TRBD1. The CDR3 extends over 16 amino acids. The germline CDR1 and CDR2 sequences are SGHNT and YENEEA. V lost 1 base, J lost 5 bases, and 10 bases stayed unmatched. Full variable domain (outside the CDR3, taken from reference TRBV11-3 and TRBJ2-7): EAGVVQSPRYKIIEKKQPVAFWCNPISGHNTLYWYLQNLGQGPELLIRYENEEAVDDSQLPKDRFSAERLKGVDSTLKIQPAELGDSAVYLCASSLGGRDRYDEQYFGPGTRLTVT.

This clonotype was seen at least ten times. V gene TRBV24-1 combines with J gene TRBJ1-1; D is unclear. This CDR3 spans 13 amino acids. V lost 1 base to trimming and J lost 2 bases, with 4 bases between them. Germline V CDR1 and CDR2: KGHDR, SFDVKD. CDR3 coding DNA: TGTGCCACCAGTGATTTTGGAAACACTGAAGCTTTCTTT. Its protein product is CATSDFGNTEAFF.

The chain links TRBV7-9 to TRBJ2-1; D may correspond to TRBD1 or TRBD2 (7 bases each). Gene TRBJ2-7 matches the end of the DNA better, so the J call may be wrong. CDR3 length: 16 residues. CDR1 is SEHNR and CDR2 is FQNEAQ in the germline V gene (reference sequence). The CDR3 reads CASSVPRGGRSNEQYF. In DNA form, the CDR3 reads TGTGCCAGCAGCGTCCCCAGGGGGGGGCGGAGTAACGAGCAGTACTTC.

This chain links TRBV3-1 with TRBJ1-2; D is possibly TRBD1 (6 bases). Trimming took off 4 bases at V and 5 bases at J, with 11 bases between the two ends. This CDR3 spans 13 amino acids. The germline gives CDR1 LGHDT, CDR2 YNNKEL (reference sequence). CDR3 DNA sequence: TGTGCCAGCAGCCGAAACAGGGATTATGGCTACACCTTC. Encoded protein: CASSRNRDYGYTF.